This T cell receptor beta chain was recovered during a study of blood T cell repertoires in COVID-19. The data were produced by immunoSEQ multiplex PCR, yet TCRdb's version contains in-frame clones alone and is incomplete. Among about 100,000 clones listed, approximately 89% were seen once. The sample consisted of peripheral blood. The TCR comes from a man over 45 with active or convalescent COVID-19.

The DNA for the CDR3 is TGTGCCTGGAGCCAGGCGGGGGGAGAGGAAAAACTGTTTTTT. This encodes CAWSQAGGEEKLFF. The chain links TRBV30 to TRBJ1-4, with D possibly being TRBD1 (5 bases). V shed 3 bases and J shed 8 bases, with 16 bases lying between them. Germline V lookup: CDR1 GTSNPN, CDR2 SVGIG (reference sequence). The CDR3 spans 14 residues.